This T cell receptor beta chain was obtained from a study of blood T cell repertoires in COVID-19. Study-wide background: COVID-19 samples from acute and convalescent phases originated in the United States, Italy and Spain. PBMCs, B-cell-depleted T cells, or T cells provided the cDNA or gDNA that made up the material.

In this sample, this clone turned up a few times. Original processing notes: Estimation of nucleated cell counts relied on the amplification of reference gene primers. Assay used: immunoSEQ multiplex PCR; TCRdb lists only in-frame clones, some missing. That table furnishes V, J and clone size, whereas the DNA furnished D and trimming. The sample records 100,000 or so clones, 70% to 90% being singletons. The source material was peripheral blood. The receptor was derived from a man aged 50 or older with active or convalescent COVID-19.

The CDR3 reads CASSLGTGGDQPQHF. The CDR3 nucleotides read TGTGCCAGCAGCTTAGGGACAGGGGGCGATCAGCCCCAGCATTTT. The chain joins TRBV7-9 to TRBJ1-5; 11 nucleotides line up with TRBD1. Germline V gives CDR1 SEHNR, CDR2 FQNEAQ (reference sequence). The CDR3 contains 15 residues. With 1 base clipped from V and 5 bases from J, the junction kept 1 base outside the gene matches.